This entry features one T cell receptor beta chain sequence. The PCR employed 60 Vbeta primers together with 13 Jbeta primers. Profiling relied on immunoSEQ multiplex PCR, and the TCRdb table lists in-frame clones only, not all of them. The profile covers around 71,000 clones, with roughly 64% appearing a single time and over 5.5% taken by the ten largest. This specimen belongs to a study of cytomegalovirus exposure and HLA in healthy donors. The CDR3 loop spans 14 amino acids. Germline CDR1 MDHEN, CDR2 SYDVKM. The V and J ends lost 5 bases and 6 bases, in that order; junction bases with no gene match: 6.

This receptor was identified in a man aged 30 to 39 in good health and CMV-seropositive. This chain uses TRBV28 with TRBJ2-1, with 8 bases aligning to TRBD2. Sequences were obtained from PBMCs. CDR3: CASSQSGSFNEQFF. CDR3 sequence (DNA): TGTGCCAGCAGTCAAAGCGGGAGTTTCAATGAGCAGTTCTTC.